The 22 T cell receptor beta chains in this list originate from one sample, sequenced in a study of blood T cell repertoires in COVID-19. The repertoire was sequenced with immunoSEQ multiplex PCR; TCRdb's copy has only in-frame clones and lacks some. The table records more than 150,000 clones, nearly 90% of them present only once. Sequencing was performed on peripheral blood. The origin of the receptors is a man in his fifties or sixties with acute or convalescent COVID-19.

V gene TRBV28 combines with J gene TRBJ1-1; D is ambiguous. The V end was cut by 8 bases, the J end by 3 bases, with 10 bases between. Looked up from germline, CDR1 is MDHEN and CDR2 is SYDVKM. The CDR3 sequence is 12 residues long. Written as DNA, the CDR3 is TGTGCCAGCCAAGACTGGGACACTGAAGCTTTCTTT. Protein product: CASQDWDTEAFF.

The rearrangement joins TRBV7-9 to TRBJ1-1; 7 bases map to TRBD1. The CDR3 has 14 amino acids. After removal of 5 bases from V and 0 bases from J, the junction contained 3 bases not matched to a gene. The germline CDR1 and CDR2 sequences are SEHNR and FQNEAQ (reference sequence). The CDR3 bases are TGTGCCAGCAGCCGACAGGGAATGAACACTGAAGCTTTCTTT. Its protein product is CASSRQGMNTEAFF.

The rearrangement uses TRBV5-1 and TRBJ2-1; 8 bases agree with TRBD1. In germline, CDR1 is SGHRS, CDR2 YFSETQ. The CDR3 runs to 14 residues. Germline trimming cut 4 bases from V and 3 bases from J; bases unmatched to any gene: 3. CDR3 region: CASSGGQGYNEQFF. CDR3 nucleotides: TGCGCCAGCAGCGGCGGACAGGGCTACAATGAGCAGTTCTTC.

V gene TRBV7-8 combines with J gene TRBJ1-5; 8 bases match TRBD1. Trimming took 5 bases from V and 2 from J; bases not matched to a gene: 5. Germline V gene lookup returns CDR1 SGHVS and CDR2 FQNEAQ. The CDR3 spans 15 residues. The CDR3 DNA reads TGTGCCAGCAGCCAGGACAGGGCAGGCAATCAGCCCCAGCATTTT. The encoded protein is CASSQDRAGNQPQHF.

The V and J genes are TRBV24-1 and TRBJ2-1; 7 nucleotides line up with TRBD2. The germline CDR1 and CDR2 sequences are KGHDR and SFDVKD. Losses at the gene ends were 5 bases for V and 8 bases for J; bases not matched to a gene: 2. The CDR3 is made up of 12 amino acids. The CDR3 coding sequence is TGTGCCACCAGTGGGGGGGGGTATGAGCAGTTCTTC. As protein: CATSGGGYEQFF.

The chain is built from TRBV6-4 and TRBJ1-4, with D possibly being TRBD1 (6 bases). Germline CDR1 is MRHNA and CDR2 is SNTAGT. V lost 8 bases to trimming and J lost 8 bases, with 18 bases between them. The length of the CDR3 is 14 residues. In DNA, the CDR3 is TGTGCCAGCGCCAAACAGGGAGGGCGGGAAAAACTGTTTTTT. This translates into CASAKQGGREKLFF.

The chain combines TRBV5-4 with TRBJ2-5; 8 bases are shared with TRBD2. The CDR3 is made up of 14 amino acids. After removal of 4 bases from V and 2 bases from J, the junction contained 4 bases not matched to a gene. Germline CDR1 is SGHNT and CDR2 is YYREEE (reference sequence). The CDR3 region has the DNA TGTGCCAGCAGCGGGACTAGTGCACAAGAGACCCAGTACTTC. Its protein product is CASSGTSAQETQYF.

This chain connects TRBV18 to TRBJ2-7, with D perhaps TRBD1 (6 bases). CDR3 length equals 15 residues. Per the germline V gene, CDR1 is KGHSH and CDR2 is LQKENI. V was pared by 2 bases and J by 0 bases, with 11 bases between. The CDR3 region is CASSPVGQSSYEQYF. The CDR3 DNA is TGTGCCAGCTCACCAGTTGGACAGAGCTCCTACGAGCAGTACTTC.

Note on this clone: The sample carries other DNA sequences with the same CDR3. The chain combines TRBV2 with TRBJ1-1; D uncertain. Germline CDR1 is SNHLY and CDR2 is FYNNEI. Trimming shortened V by 4 bases and J by 3 bases, and 9 bases separated the two germline ends. The CDR3 has 13 residues. CDR3: CASSVGRDTEAFF. The CDR3 DNA reads as TGTGCCAGCAGTGTCGGGAGAGACACTGAAGCTTTCTTT.

This clone was seen just once. The rearrangement joins TRBV14 to TRBJ1-3, with D possibly TRBD1 on 6 matching bases. CDR1 is SGHDN and CDR2 is FVKESK in the germline V gene. The V end was cut by 5 bases, the J end by 9 bases, with 11 bases between. This CDR3 contains 12 residues. CDR3 nucleotide sequence: TGTGCCAGCAGCGTACAGGGTTTCACCATATATTTT. This translates into CASSVQGFTIYF.

This clone was recorded once. This chain links TRBV27 with TRBJ1-4; D is possibly TRBD1 (5 bases). Germline lookup yields CDR1 MNHEY and CDR2 SMNVEV (reference sequence). Trimming stripped 3 bases from V and 8 bases from J, with 16 bases between. CDR3 size: 15 residues. CDR3 protein: CASSFGRGKAEKLFF. CDR3 coding DNA: TGTGCCAGCAGTTTCGGACGGGGGAAGGCGGAAAAACTGTTTTTT.

The genes are TRBV3-1 (or the pseudogene TRBV3-2) and TRBJ2-1; D is unclear. Trimming took 1 base from V and 8 from J, leaving 6 bases between them. The CDR3 runs to 12 residues. Germline assignment: CDR1 LGHDT and CDR2 YNNKEL (reference sequence). The chain's CDR3 is CASSQVSYEQFF. In nucleotides, the CDR3 is TGTGCCAGCAGCCAAGTTAGCTATGAGCAGTTCTTC.

The chain has TRBV5-1 and TRBJ2-1, with D maybe TRBD1 (6 bases). The CDR3 loop spans 16 amino acids. With 4 bases removed from V and 3 bases from J, the gap between germline ends came to 17 bases. Germline-derived CDR1 and CDR2 are SGHRS and YFSETQ. The CDR3 DNA sequence: TGCGCCAGCAGCGCGAGAAGGACAGTAAACTACAATGAGCAGTTCTTC. This translates into CASSARRTVNYNEQFF.

V and J are TRBV5-4 and TRBJ1-5, with unresolved D. Trimming removed 4 bases from V and 2 bases from J, with 7 bases in between. This CDR3 comprises 13 residues. Per the germline V gene, CDR1 is SGHNT and CDR2 is YYREEE (reference sequence). CDR3 loop: CASSTERNQPQHF. The CDR3 coding sequence is TGTGCCAGCAGCACGGAGCGCAATCAGCCCCAGCATTTT.

The chain is built from TRBV19 and TRBJ1-1; 7 nucleotides agree with TRBD1. CDR3 length equals 13 residues. CDR1 is LNHDA and CDR2 is SQIVND in the germline V gene (reference sequence). Losses at the gene ends were 9 bases for V and 3 bases for J; bases not matched to a gene: 7. CDR3 coding DNA: TGTGCCAGCTACAGGGGTAGGGACACTGAAGCTTTCTTT. This gives the protein CASYRGRDTEAFF. Full variable domain (rest looked up from reference TRBV19 and TRBJ1-1): DGGITQSPKYLFRKEGQNVTLSCEQNLNHDAMYWYRQDPGQGLRLIYYSQIVNDFQKGDIAEGYSVSREKKESFPLTVTSAQKNPTAFYLCASYRGRDTEAFFGQGTRLTVV.

The rearrangement uses TRBV28 and TRBJ2-7; possible D gene TRBD1, 6 bases. Trimming took 3 bases from V and 3 from J, leaving 9 bases between them. This CDR3 is 13 amino acids long. Germline V gene sequence: CDR1 MDHEN, CDR2 SYDVKM. The CDR3 here is CASSLGAVYEQYF. Written as DNA, the CDR3 is TGTGCCAGCAGTTTGGGGGCGGTCTACGAGCAGTACTTC.

The rearrangement joins TRBV7-9 to TRBJ2-3; 14 bases fit TRBD2. CDR3 length equals 18 residues. CDR1 SEHNR and CDR2 FQNEAQ come from the germline V gene (reference sequence). V lost 5 bases, J lost 4 bases, and 11 bases stayed unmatched. The chain's CDR3 is CASSPRLAGGKEADTQYF. CDR3 coding DNA: TGTGCCAGCAGCCCGAGACTAGCGGGGGGGAAGGAAGCAGATACGCAGTATTTT.

V usage is TRBV10-3 and J usage is TRBJ1-5, with 7 bases fitting TRBD1. The ends lost 4 bases at V and 6 bases at J; junction bases unmatched: 3. Germline V lookup: CDR1 ENHRY, CDR2 SYGVKD. The CDR3 length is 13 residues. CDR3 sequence: CAISVGGGQPQHF. In nucleotides, the CDR3 is TGTGCCATCAGTGTAGGGGGCGGTCAGCCCCAGCATTTT.

This chain connects TRBV5-4 to TRBJ2-1, with a possible D match to TRBD2 (6 bases). Germline V gene data show CDR1 as SGHNT and CDR2 as YYREEE (reference sequence). CDR3 length: 12 amino acids. V was clipped by 1 base and J by 10 bases, with 9 bases between them. CDR3: CASSLLGGEQFF. In nucleotides, the CDR3 is TGTGCCAGCAGCTTGCTAGGAGGGGAGCAGTTCTTC.

This chain links TRBV19 with TRBJ2-2; possibly TRBD1 for D (7 bases). V was shortened by 8 bases and J by 4 bases, with 14 bases between the two germline ends. Germline values: CDR1 LNHDA, CDR2 SQIVND (reference sequence). This CDR3 is 14 amino acids long. In nucleotides, the CDR3 is TGTGCCAGTCCCTCCCAGGGGGGCACCGGGGAGCTGTTTTTT. This translates into CASPSQGGTGELFF.

This clone was observed once. This chain connects TRBV7-3 to TRBJ2-3; D may be TRBD1 (6 bases). Trimming pared 5 bases from V and 1 base from J, leaving 10 bases between. There are 14 residues in the CDR3. Germline assignment: CDR1 SGHTA and CDR2 FQGTGA. CDR3 sequence: CASSKDRRTDTQYF. CDR3 in DNA: TGTGCCAGCAGCAAGGACAGACGCACAGATACGCAGTATTTT.

The rearrangement joins TRBV27 to TRBJ2-3, with TRBD2 matching 12 bases. The CDR3 has 16 amino acids. Germline trimming cut 3 bases from V and 6 bases from J; bases unmatched to any gene: 7. Germline V gene lookup returns CDR1 MNHEY and CDR2 SMNVEV (reference sequence). The CDR3 bases are TGTGCCAGCAGTTTCACTCGACTAGCGGGAGCGGATACGCAGTATTTT. Its translation is CASSFTRLAGADTQYF.